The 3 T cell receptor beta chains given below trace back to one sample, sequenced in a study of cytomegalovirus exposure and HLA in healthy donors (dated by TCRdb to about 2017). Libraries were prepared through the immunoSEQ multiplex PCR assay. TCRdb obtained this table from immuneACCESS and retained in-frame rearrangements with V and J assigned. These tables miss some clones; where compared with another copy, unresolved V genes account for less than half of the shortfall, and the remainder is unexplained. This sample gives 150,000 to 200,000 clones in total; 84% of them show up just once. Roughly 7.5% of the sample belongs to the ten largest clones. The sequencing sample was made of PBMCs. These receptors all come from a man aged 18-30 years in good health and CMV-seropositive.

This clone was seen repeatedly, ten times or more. CDR3 in DNA: TGTGCCAGCAGTCACCCCCAGAGCGTTGAGCAGTTCTTC. Translation: CASSHPQSVEQFF. The chain has TRBV5-4 and TRBJ2-1; D is uncertain. CDR1 is SGHNT and CDR2 is YYREEE in the germline V gene (reference sequence). CDR3 length: 13 residues. V lost 5 bases to trimming and J lost 9 bases, with 15 bases between them.

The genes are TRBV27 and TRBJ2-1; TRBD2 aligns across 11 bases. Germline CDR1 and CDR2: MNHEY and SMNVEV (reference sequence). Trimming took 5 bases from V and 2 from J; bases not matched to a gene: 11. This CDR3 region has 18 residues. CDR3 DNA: TGTGCCAGCAGTCATAAGCCTCGTAGCGGGAGGGCCTACAATGAGCAGTTCTTC. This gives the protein CASSHKPRSGRAYNEQFF.

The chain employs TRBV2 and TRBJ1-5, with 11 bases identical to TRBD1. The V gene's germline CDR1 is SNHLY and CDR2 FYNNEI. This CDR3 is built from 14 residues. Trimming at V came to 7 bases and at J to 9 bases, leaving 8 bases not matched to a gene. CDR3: CASTRDRGFRPQHF. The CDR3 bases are TGTGCCAGCACCCGGGACAGGGGGTTCCGGCCCCAGCATTTT.